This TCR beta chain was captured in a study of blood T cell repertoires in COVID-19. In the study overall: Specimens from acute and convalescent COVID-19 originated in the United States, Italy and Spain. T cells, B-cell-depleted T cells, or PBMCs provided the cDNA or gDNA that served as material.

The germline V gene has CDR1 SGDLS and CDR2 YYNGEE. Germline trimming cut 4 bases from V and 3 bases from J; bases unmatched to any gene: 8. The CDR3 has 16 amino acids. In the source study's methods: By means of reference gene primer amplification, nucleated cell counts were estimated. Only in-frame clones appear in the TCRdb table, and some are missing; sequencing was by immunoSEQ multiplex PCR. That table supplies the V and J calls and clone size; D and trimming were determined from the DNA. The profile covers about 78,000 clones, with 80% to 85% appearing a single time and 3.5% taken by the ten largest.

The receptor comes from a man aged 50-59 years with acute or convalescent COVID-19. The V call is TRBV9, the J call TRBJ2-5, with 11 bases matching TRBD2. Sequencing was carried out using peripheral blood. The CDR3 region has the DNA TGTGCCAGCAGCTTCACGCCGGGACTAGCGGAAGAGACCCAGTACTTC. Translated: CASSFTPGLAEETQYF.